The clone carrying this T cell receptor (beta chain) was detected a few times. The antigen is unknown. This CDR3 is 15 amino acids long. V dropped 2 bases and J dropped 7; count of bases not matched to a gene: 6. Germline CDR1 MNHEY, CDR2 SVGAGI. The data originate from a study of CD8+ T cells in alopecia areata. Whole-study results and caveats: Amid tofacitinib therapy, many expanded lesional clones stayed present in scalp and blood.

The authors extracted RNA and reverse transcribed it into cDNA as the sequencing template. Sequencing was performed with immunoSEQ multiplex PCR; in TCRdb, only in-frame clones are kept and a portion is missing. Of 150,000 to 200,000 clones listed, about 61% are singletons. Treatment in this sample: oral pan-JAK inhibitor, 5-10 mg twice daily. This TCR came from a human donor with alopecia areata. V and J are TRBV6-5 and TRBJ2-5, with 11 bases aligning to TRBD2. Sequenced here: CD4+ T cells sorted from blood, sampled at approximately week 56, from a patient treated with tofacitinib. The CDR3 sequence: CASSYKTSGEGTQYF. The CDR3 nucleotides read TGTGCCAGCAGTTACAAGACTAGCGGGGAGGGGACCCAGTACTTC.